This T cell receptor (beta chain) stems from a study of spatial heterogeneity in lung cancer. Study at large: Compared with alpha-chain sequences, beta-chain sequences were consistently detected in greater numbers. General study findings and limits: It was found that expanded intratumoral alpha and beta TCR counts tracked tumor mutation counts. Ubiquitous expanded TCR counts tracked ubiquitous nonsynonymous mutations, and regional counts tracked regional ones.

The germline V and J ends were trimmed by 0 bases and 6 bases, with 14 bases remaining between them. The CDR3 consists of 14 residues. Germline V gene sequence: CDR1 DFQATT, CDR2 SNEGSKA (reference sequence). This clonotype was counted at least ten times. Its antigen is unknown. In TCRdb, the 5' RACE reads were re-called with MiXCR into one record per CDR3 protein. The repertoire holds some 96,000 distinct CDR3 sequences, with approximately 4.7% as singletons. Time point of the sample: sample taken at primary tumor resection. A total of around 76 untreated early-stage non-small cell lung cancer patients served as donors. Extraction of whole RNA from tumor, nontumor lung or frozen PBMC preceded unsorted sequencing.

This clonotype originated in a male donor with early-stage non-small cell lung cancer. This sample comprised lung tumor tissue, obtained at surgery. The V and J genes are TRBV20-1 and TRBJ1-1; D not resolved. The CDR3 is CSAREREGGAEAFF. The CDR3 nucleotides read TGCAGTGCTAGAGAGAGAGAGGGTGGGGCTGAAGCTTTCTTT.